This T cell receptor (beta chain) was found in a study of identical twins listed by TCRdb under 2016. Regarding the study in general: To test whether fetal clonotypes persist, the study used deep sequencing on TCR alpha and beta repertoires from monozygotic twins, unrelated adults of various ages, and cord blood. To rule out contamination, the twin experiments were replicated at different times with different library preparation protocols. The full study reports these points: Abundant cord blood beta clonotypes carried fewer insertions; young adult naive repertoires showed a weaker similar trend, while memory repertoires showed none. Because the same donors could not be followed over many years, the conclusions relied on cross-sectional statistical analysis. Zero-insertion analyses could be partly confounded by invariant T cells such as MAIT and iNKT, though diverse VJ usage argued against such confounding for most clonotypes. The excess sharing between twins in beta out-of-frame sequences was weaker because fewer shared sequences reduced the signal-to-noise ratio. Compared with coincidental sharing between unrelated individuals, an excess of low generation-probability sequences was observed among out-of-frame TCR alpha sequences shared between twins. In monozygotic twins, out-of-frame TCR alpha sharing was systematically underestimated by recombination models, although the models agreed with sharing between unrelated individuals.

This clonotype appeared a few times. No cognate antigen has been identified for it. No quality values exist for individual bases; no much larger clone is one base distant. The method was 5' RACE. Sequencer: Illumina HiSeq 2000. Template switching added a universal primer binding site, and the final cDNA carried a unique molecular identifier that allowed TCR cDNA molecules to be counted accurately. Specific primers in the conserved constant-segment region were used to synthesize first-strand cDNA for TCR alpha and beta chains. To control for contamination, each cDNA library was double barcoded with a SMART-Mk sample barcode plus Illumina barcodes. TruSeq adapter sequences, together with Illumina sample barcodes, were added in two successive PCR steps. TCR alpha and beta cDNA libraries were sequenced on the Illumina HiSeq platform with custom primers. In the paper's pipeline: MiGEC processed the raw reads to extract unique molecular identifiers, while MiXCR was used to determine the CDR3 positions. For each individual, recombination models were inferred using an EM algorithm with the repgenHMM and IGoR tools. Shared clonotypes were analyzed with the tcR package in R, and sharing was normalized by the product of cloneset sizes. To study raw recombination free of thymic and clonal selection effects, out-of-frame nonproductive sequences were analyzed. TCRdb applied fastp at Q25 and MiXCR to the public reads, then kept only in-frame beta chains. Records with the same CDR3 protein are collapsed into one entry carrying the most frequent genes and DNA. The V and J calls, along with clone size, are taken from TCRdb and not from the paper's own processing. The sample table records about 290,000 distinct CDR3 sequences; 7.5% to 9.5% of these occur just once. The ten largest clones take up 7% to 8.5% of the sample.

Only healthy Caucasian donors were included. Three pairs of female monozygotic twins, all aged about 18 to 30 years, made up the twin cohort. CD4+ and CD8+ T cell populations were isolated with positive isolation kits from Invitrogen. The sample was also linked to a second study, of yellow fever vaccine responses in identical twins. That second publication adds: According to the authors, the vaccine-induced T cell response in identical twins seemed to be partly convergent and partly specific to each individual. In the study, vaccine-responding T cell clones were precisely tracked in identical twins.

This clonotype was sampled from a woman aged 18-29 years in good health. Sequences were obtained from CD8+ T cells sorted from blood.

The nucleotides are TGCGCCAGCAGTCAACCGGGACTAGCGGGAGGTCAATACGAGCAGTACTTC. This gives the protein CASSQPGLAGGQYEQYF. Rearrangement joined TRBV23-1 to TRBJ2-7; 15 middle bases align to TRBD2. TRBV23-1 is an open reading frame, and its role is uncertain. Including cysteine and phenylalanine, the CDR3 has 17 amino acids. Only the CDR3 DNA stays, 51 bases, in frame from base 1. Germline trimming amounts to 2 bases on V and 4 bases on J, with 6 as the count of junction bases outside the gene matches.